This T cell receptor (beta chain) was sequenced for a study of shared clonotypes between healthy human individuals. Overall study findings and caveats: Collection of samples was limited to blood; tissue repertoires likely differ. The naive CD4 repertoires of several donors were compared, and roughly 5.1% of clonotypes were shared. Generation probabilities were higher for clonotypes shared across all four sorted-subset donors than for unshared ones.

Naive CD8 isolation took CD45RO-negative cells positively selected for CCR7 and excluded terminally differentiated effector memory CD45RA+ cells. Trimming cost V 2 bases and J 5 bases; bases outside gene matches: 7. Per the germline V gene, CDR1 is MNHEY and CDR2 is SMNVEV (reference sequence). This CDR3 contains 16 residues. Investigators spread the genomic DNA of each subset evenly over several immunoSEQ plates. Some clones are missing from TCRdb's copy, which holds only in-frame ones; the method was immunoSEQ multiplex PCR. The sample lists about 610,000 clones, approximately 96% occurring once. Concerning this clone itself: What it binds is not known.

The rearrangement uses TRBV27 and TRBJ2-7; TRBD2 aligns across 12 bases. Sequencing used naive CD8+ T cells sorted from blood. The sequence was collected from a young woman in good health. The CDR3 loop reads CASSLLLAGGADEQYF. The CDR3 DNA follows: TGTGCCAGCAGTTTACTACTAGCGGGAGGTGCGGACGAGCAGTACTTC.